The entry below describes one TCR beta chain. Antigen specificity is unknown. Here immunoSEQ multiplex PCR was the method, and the copy in TCRdb shows in-frame clones only, minus some. The sample lists approximately 100,000 clones, about 90% occurring once. The data were taken from a study of graft-versus-host responses after intestinal transplantation. The wider study: Recipients had multivisceral, liver-intestinal, or isolated intestinal transplants. The whole recipient group had anti-thymocyte globulin induction followed by tacrolimus and steroids for two to three years.

Germline V gene data show CDR1 as SNHLY and CDR2 as FYNNEI. The CDR3 is 14 residues long. Trimming took off 9 bases at V and 9 bases at J, with 18 bases between the two ends. Whole-study findings and limits: High graft-versus-host to host-versus-graft T cell clonal ratios marked allografts of patients with graft-donor macrochimerism. The highest levels of circulating GvH clones went along with early declines in HvG clones after transplant.

The TCR comes from a human donor who received an intestinal transplant. Specimen: unstimulated CD4+ T cells sorted from spleen or lymph node cells, collected before intestinal transplant. The V call is TRBV2, the J call TRBJ1-6; the D gene is possibly TRBD1 (6 bases). CDR3 region: CASGRGTLSSPLHF. The CDR3 coding sequence is TGTGCCAGTGGGAGGGGGACCCTCAGTTCACCCCTCCACTTT.